The 13 T cell receptor beta chains listed next were all sequenced from one sample in a study of T cells after yellow fever vaccination. TCRdb processed the 5' RACE reads anew with MiXCR; each CDR3 protein has one entry. The sample consists of about 58,000 distinct CDR3 sequences, around 5.4% of them appearing once. The material sequenced was PBMCs, either bulk or a sorted T-cell subset (CD4+, CD8+, memory, or dextramer-sorted; not recorded which), taken on the day of the yellow fever booster vaccination. The receptor set was obtained from a man between 18 and 29 years old who received the YFV17D yellow fever vaccine.

This clonotype has a count of ten or more. The rearrangement uses TRBV7-2 and TRBJ2-1; D gene ambiguous. This CDR3 has 13 residues. The ends were cut back, 3 bases at V and 8 bases at J, with 11 bases in the middle. CDR1 is SGHTA, CDR2 FQGNSA, per germline. In DNA form, the CDR3 reads TGTGCCAGCAGCTTCATCAATGGGGATGAGCAGTTCTTC. This gives the protein CASSFINGDEQFF.

This rearrangement joins TRBV6-1 to TRBJ2-7, with 12 bases lining up with TRBD2. With 6 bases clipped from V and 2 bases from J, the junction kept 8 bases outside the gene matches. This CDR3 region has 16 residues. Germline V lookup: CDR1 MNHNS, CDR2 SASEGT. Here the CDR3 reads CASSLPTSGGTYEQYV. As DNA, the CDR3 is TGTGCCAGCAGCTTACCTACTAGCGGGGGGACCTACGAGCAGTACGTC.

This clonotype was observed at least ten times. The V and J genes are TRBV7-9 and TRBJ2-7, with 7 bases lining up with TRBD2. The germline CDR1 and CDR2 sequences are SEHNR and FQNEAQ (reference sequence). The CDR3 is 14 amino acids. Losses at the gene ends were 3 bases for V and 1 base for J; bases not matched to a gene: 3. CDR3 residues: CASSFQGGSYEQYF. In DNA form, the CDR3 reads TGTGCCAGCAGCTTTCAGGGAGGGTCCTACGAGCAGTACTTC.

This clonotype was found many times. The chain uses TRBV7-9 and TRBJ2-4, with D perhaps TRBD2 (6 bases). CDR3 length: 17 amino acids. CDR1 and CDR2 from the germline V gene are SEHNR and FQNEAQ (reference sequence). V shed 4 bases and J shed 0 bases, with 16 bases lying between them. The CDR3 is CASSSPGETIAKNIQYF. The CDR3 DNA reads TGTGCCAGCAGCTCCCCGGGGGAGACGATAGCCAAAAACATTCAGTACTTC.

The chain recombines TRBV6-1 with TRBJ2-5; D remains unclear. The CDR3 consists of 13 residues. V lost 6 bases to trimming and J lost 1 base, with 9 bases between them. Germline V gene data show CDR1 as MNHNS and CDR2 as SASEGT. The CDR3 is CASRSLSQETQYF. In nucleotides, the CDR3 is TGTGCCAGCAGGTCGTTGTCCCAAGAGACCCAGTACTTC.

This clonotype was detected a few times. The rearrangement joins TRBV24-1 to TRBJ2-2; the D is unclear. Deletions cut 2 bases from V and 2 bases from J, with 17 bases between. Germline loops: CDR1 KGHDR, CDR2 SFDVKD. The CDR3 spans 18 residues. The CDR3: CATSDSRMNSLNTGELFF. DNA of the CDR3: TGTGCCACCAGTGATTCTCGAATGAACAGCCTAAACACCGGGGAGCTGTTTTTT.

Sample share makes this clonotype medium-sized. The chain links TRBV7-9 to TRBJ1-1, with a weak D call TRBD1 (5 bases). Trimming left V 4 bases short and J 4 bases short, with 13 bases between. This CDR3 has 14 amino acids. Looked up from germline, CDR1 is SEHNR and CDR2 is FQNEAQ (reference sequence). CDR3 sequence: CASSSKQEFTEAFF. The CDR3 nucleotides are TGTGCCAGCAGCTCGAAACAGGAATTCACTGAAGCTTTCTTT.

This chain links TRBV4-3 with TRBJ2-2; TRBD1 or TRBD2 may be the D gene (5 bases each). This CDR3 spans 14 amino acids. Trimming took off 0 bases at V and 5 bases at J, with 7 bases between the two ends. Germline V gene sequence: CDR1 LGHNA, CDR2 YSLEER. CDR3: CASSQEWGTGELFF. As DNA, the CDR3 is TGCGCCAGCAGCCAAGAGTGGGGGACCGGGGAGCTGTTTTTT.

The genes are TRBV6-1 and TRBJ2-7; D gene uncertain. Trimming took off 2 bases at V and 6 bases at J, with 11 bases between the two ends. The CDR3 loop spans 13 amino acids. Germline V lookup: CDR1 MNHNS, CDR2 SASEGT. DNA for the CDR3: TGTGCCAGCAGTGAACAAGGATACGGCGAGCAGTACGTC. Translating gives CASSEQGYGEQYV.

This clonotype came up a few times. The CDR3 region is CAWSQAGEETQYF. Written as DNA, the CDR3 is TGTGCCTGGAGTCAGGCAGGGGAAGAGACCCAGTACTTC. The V call is TRBV30, the J call TRBJ2-5; possibly TRBD1 for D (6 bases). The length of the CDR3 is 13 residues. V was shortened by 2 bases and J by 3 bases, with 10 bases between the two germline ends. Germline CDR1 and CDR2: GTSNPN and SVGIG (reference sequence).

There are a few counts of this clonotype. The chain employs TRBV6-5 and TRBJ2-7, with D hard to call. Per germline, CDR1 MNHEY and CDR2 SVGAGI. Trimming pared 6 bases from V and 7 bases from J, leaving 19 bases between. The CDR3 spans 14 residues. CDR3 residues: CASSPTPGFPEQYF. CDR3 bases: TGTGCCAGCAGCCCCACTCCGGGCTTTCCGGAGCAGTACTTC.

This clonotype has ten or more counts. V usage is TRBV7-2 and J usage is TRBJ2-1; D not resolved. The CDR3 consists of 14 residues. The V gene's germline CDR1 is SGHTA and CDR2 FQGNSA. Trimming stripped 5 bases from V and 5 bases from J, with 13 bases between. The DNA for the CDR3 is TGTGCCAGCAGCCATGGACGGGTCCACAATGAGCAGTTCTTC. Its protein is CASSHGRVHNEQFF. The full variable domain, with the rest looked up from reference TRBV7-2 and TRBJ2-1, is GAGVSQSPSNKVTEKGKDVELRCDPISGHTALYWYRQSLGQGLEFLIYFQGNSAPDKSGLPSDRFSAERTGGSVSTLTIQRTQQEDSAVYLCASSHGRVHNEQFFGPGTRLTVL.

For the CDR3, the DNA is TGTGCCAGCAGCTTACGCCGCAGAGGGACAGGGTATGTGGGCAATCAGCCCCAGCATTTT. Encoded protein: CASSLRRRGTGYVGNQPQHF. This sequence joins TRBV7-2 and TRBJ1-5; 9 bases align to TRBD1. J gave up 2 bases and V 2 bases, and 16 bases lay outside the gene matches. The germline CDR1 and CDR2 sequences are SGHTA and FQGNSA. The CDR3 spans 20 residues.